Listed here is a single T cell receptor (beta chain). The target antigen is unknown. The sample is drawn from a study of CXCR3-negative and CXCR3-positive naive CD8 T cells. Across the whole study: Some 130 million TRB reads were obtained overall (about 1.5 +/- 0.3 million per library). General study results and limits: Relative to CXCR3-negative naive cells, CXCR3-positive naive cells had more hydrophobic TRB CDR3s.

UMI-labeled 5' RACE yielded the TRB cDNA libraries. TCRdb reanalyzed the 5' RACE reads, giving one entry per CDR3 protein sequence and no DNA. This repertoire includes tens of thousands of distinct CDR3 sequences. The CDR3 is 15 amino acids. Per the germline V gene, CDR1 is SGHTA and CDR2 is FQGNSA. The sample taken for sequencing was naive CXCR3+ CD8+ T cells from blood. Subset: CD45RO-CCR7+CD27+CD95- naive CD8+ T cells expressing CXCR3 (TNR3+). The TCR comes from a human donor in good health. Some clones in this sample may be carry-over from other donors' samples. The chain joins TRBV7-2 to TRBJ2-1; the TRBD2 assignment by TCRdb is unverifiable without DNA. CDR3 residues: CASSPDAGSGNEQFF.